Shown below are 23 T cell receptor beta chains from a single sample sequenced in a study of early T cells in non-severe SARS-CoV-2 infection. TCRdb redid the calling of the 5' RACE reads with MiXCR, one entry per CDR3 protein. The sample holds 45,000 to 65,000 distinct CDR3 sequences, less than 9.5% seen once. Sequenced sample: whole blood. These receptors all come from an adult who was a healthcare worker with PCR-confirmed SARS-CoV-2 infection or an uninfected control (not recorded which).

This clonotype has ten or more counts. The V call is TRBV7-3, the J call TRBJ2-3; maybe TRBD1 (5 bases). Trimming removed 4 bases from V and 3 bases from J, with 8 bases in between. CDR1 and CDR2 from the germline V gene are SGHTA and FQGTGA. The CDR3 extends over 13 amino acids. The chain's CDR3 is CASSSKGTDTQYF. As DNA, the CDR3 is TGTGCCAGCAGCTCAAAGGGGACAGATACGCAGTATTTT. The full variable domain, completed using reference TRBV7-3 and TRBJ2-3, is GAGVSQTPSNKVTEKGKYVELRCDPISGHTALYWYRQSLGQGPEFLIYFQGTGAADDSGLPNDRFFAVRPEGSVSTLKIQRTERGDSAVYLCASSSKGTDTQYFGPGTRLTVL.

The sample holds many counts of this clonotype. The CDR3 DNA reads TGTGCAACTGGGAGGGTAGTTAATCAGCCCCAGCATTTT. As protein: CATGRVVNQPQHF. The rearrangement uses TRBV19 and TRBJ1-5; D gene ambiguous. CDR1 is LNHDA, CDR2 SQIVND, per germline (reference sequence). This CDR3 has 13 residues. The full variable domain, rest sourced from reference TRBV19 and TRBJ1-5, is DGGITQSPKYLFRKEGQNVTLSCEQNLNHDAMYWYRQDPGQGLRLIYYSQIVNDFQKGDIAEGYSVSREKKESFPLTVTSAQKNPTAFYLCATGRVVNQPQHFGDGTRLSIL.

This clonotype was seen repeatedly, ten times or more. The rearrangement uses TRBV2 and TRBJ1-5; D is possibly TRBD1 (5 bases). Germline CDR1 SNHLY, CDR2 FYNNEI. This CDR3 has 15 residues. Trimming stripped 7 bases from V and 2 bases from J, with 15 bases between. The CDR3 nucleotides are TGTGCCAGCAATGAGGAGGGGATTGGCAATCAGCCCCAGCATTTT. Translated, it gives CASNEEGIGNQPQHF.

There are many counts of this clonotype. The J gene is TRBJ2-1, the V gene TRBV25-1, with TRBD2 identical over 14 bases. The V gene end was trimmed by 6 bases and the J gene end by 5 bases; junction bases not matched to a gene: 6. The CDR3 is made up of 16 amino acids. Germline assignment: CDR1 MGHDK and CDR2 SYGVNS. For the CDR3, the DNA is TGTGCCAGCAGCGGGACTAGCGGGAGTTTCGACAATGAGCAGTTCTTC. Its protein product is CASSGTSGSFDNEQFF. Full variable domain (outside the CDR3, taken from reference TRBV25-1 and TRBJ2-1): EADIYQTPRYLVIGTGKKITLECSQTMGHDKMYWYQQDPGMELHLIHYSYGVNSTEKGDLSSESTVSRIRTEHFPLTLESARPSHTSQYLCASSGTSGSFDNEQFFGPGTRLTVL.

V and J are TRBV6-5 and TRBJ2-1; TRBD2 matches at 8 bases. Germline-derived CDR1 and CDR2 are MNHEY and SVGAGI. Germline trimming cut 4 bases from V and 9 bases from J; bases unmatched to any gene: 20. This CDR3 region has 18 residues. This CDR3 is CASSSLSSYGRAHGEQFF. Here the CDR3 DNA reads TGTGCCAGCAGTTCCCTGTCATCGTACGGGAGGGCCCATGGTGAGCAGTTCTTC.

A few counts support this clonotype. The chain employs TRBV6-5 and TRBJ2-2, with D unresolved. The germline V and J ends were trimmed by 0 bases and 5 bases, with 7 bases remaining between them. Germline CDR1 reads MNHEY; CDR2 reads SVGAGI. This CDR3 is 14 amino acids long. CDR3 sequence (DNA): TGTGCCAGCAGTTACTCTTGGGGAACCGGGGAGCTGTTTTTT. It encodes CASSYSWGTGELFF.

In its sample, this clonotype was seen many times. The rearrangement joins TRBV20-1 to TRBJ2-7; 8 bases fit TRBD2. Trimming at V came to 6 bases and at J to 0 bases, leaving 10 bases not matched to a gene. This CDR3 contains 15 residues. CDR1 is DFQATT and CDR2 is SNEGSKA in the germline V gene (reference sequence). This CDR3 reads CSAPGGDPYSYEQYF. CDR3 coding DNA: TGCAGTGCACCGGGAGGGGACCCATACTCCTACGAGCAGTACTTC.

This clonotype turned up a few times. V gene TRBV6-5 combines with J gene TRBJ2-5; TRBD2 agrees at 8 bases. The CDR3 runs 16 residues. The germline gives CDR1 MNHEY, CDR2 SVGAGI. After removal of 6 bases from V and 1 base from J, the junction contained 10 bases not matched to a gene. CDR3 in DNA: TGTGCCAGCAGCCGTATAACTAGCGGACTCCAAGAGACCCAGTACTTC. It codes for CASSRITSGLQETQYF.

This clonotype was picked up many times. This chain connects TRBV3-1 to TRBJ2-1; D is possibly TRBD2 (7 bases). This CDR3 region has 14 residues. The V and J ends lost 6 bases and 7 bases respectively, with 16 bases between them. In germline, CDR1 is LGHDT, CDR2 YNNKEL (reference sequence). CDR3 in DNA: TGTGCCAGCAGGAGAGGGGGGGTCTGGAATGAGCAGTTCTTC. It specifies CASRRGGVWNEQFF.

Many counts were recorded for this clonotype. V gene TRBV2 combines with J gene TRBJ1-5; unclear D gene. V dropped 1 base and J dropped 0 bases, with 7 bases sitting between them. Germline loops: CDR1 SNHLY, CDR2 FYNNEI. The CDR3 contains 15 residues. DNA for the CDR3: TGTGCCAGCAGTGAAGGTCCATATAGCAATCAGCCCCAGCATTTT. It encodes CASSEGPYSNQPQHF.

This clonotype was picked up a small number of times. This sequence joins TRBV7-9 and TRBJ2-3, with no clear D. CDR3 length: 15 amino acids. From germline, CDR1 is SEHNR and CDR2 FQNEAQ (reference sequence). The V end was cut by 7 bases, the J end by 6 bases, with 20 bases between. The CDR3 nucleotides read TGTGCCAGCACTACTACGGTTGATGGTACGGATACGCAGTATTTT. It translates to CASTTTVDGTDTQYF.

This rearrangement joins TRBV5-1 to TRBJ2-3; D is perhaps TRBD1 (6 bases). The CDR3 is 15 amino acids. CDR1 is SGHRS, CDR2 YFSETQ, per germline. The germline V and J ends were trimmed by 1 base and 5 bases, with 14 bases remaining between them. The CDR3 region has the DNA TGCGCCAGCAGCTTGCAGGGGAATAGGGGAGATACGCAGTATTTT. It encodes CASSLQGNRGDTQYF.

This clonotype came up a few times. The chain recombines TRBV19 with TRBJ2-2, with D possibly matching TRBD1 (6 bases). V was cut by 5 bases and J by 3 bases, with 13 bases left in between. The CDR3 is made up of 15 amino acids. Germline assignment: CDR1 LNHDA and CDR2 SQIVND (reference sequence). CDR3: CASSYGGLDTGELFF. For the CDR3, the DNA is TGTGCCAGTAGTTATGGGGGCTTGGACACCGGGGAGCTGTTTTTT.

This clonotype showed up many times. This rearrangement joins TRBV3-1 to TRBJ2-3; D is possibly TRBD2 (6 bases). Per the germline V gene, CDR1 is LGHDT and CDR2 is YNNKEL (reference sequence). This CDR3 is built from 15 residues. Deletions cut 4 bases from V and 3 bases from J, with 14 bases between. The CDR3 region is CASSLADEGTDTQYF. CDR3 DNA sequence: TGTGCCAGCAGCCTAGCGGATGAGGGTACAGATACGCAGTATTTT.

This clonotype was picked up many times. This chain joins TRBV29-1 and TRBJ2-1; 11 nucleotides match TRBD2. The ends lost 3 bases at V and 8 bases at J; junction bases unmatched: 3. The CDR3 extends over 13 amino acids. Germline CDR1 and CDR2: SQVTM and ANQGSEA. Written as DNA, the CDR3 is TGCAGCGTTGACTCACTAGCGGGAGATGAGCAGTTCTTC. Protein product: CSVDSLAGDEQFF.

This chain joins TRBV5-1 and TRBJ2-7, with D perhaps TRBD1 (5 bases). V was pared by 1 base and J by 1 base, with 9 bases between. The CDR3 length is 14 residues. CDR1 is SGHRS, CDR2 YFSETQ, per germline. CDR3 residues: CASSLTGSSYEQYF. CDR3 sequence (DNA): TGCGCCAGCAGCTTGACAGGAAGTTCCTACGAGCAGTACTTC.

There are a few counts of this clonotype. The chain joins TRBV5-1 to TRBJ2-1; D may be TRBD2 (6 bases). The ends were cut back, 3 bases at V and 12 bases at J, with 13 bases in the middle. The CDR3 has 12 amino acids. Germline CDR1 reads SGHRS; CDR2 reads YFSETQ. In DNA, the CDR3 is TGCGCCAGCAGCTCCCAGGAGGGAGGGCAGTTCTTC. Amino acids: CASSSQEGGQFF.

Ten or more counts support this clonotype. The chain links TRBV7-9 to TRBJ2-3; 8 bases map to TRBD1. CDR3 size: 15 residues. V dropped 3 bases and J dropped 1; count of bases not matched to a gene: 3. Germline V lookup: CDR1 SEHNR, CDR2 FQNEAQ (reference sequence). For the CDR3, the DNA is TGTGCCAGCAGCTTTTCGACAGGGGGCACAGATACGCAGTATTTT. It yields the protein CASSFSTGGTDTQYF.

The CDR3 nucleotides are TGCAGTGCCGCCGGGAACCCTAATGAAAAACTGTTTTTT. As protein: CSAAGNPNEKLFF. This chain joins TRBV20-1 and TRBJ1-4; D remains ambiguous. Trimming left V 6 bases short and J 3 bases short, with 11 bases between. The CDR3 sequence is 13 residues long. From germline, CDR1 is DFQATT and CDR2 SNEGSKA (reference sequence).

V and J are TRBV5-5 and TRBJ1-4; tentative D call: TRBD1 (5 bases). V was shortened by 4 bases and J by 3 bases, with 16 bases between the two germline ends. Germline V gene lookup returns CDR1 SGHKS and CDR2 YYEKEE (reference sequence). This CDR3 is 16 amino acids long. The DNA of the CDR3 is TGTGCCAGCAGCAGAGACAGCAGGGTGGCTAATGAAAAACTGTTTTTT. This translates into CASSRDSRVANEKLFF.

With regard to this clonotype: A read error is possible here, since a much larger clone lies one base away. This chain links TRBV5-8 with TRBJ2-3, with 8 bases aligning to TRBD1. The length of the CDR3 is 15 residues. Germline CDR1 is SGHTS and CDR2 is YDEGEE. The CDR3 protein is CASSLGQGGTDTLYF. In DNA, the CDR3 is TGTGCCAGCAGCCTAGGACAGGGAGGCACAGATACGCTGTATTTT.

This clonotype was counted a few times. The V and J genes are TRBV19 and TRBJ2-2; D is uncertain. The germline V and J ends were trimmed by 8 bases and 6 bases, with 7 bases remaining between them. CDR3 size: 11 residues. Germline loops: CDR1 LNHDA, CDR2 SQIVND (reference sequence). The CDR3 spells CASHEAGELFF. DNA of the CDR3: TGTGCCAGTCACGAGGCCGGGGAGCTGTTTTTT.

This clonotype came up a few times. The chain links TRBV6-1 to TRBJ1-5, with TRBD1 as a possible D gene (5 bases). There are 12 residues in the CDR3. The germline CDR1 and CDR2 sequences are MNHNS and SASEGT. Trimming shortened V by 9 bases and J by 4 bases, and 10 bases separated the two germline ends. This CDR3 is CASNWGNQPQHF. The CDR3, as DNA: TGTGCCAGTAACTGGGGGAATCAGCCCCAGCATTTT.